This TCR beta chain was retrieved from a study of response to subunit inactivated influenza vaccine. Study-wide results and caveats: After each seasonal influenza vaccination, few new T cells are recruited, the authors suggested.

There are a few counts of this clonotype. Its matching antigen is unknown. V lost 4 bases, J lost 2 bases, and 15 bases lay in between. CDR1 DFQATT and CDR2 SNEGSKA come from the germline V gene (reference sequence). The CDR3 has 14 residues. A single record per CDR3 protein comes from TCRdb applying MiXCR to the RT-PCR reads. The sample carries approximately 530,000 distinct CDR3 sequences, 10% to 15% recorded once. This TCR was recovered from a man between 45 and 60 years old who received an inactivated influenza vaccine. This chain joins TRBV20-1 and TRBJ2-7; weak D call: TRBD2 (6 bases). The sample was PBMCs from blood, taken around seven weeks after vaccination. CDR3 residues: CSATSGRGAYEQYF. The CDR3 nucleotides read TGCAGTGCTACATCCGGGAGAGGGGCCTACGAGCAGTACTTC.